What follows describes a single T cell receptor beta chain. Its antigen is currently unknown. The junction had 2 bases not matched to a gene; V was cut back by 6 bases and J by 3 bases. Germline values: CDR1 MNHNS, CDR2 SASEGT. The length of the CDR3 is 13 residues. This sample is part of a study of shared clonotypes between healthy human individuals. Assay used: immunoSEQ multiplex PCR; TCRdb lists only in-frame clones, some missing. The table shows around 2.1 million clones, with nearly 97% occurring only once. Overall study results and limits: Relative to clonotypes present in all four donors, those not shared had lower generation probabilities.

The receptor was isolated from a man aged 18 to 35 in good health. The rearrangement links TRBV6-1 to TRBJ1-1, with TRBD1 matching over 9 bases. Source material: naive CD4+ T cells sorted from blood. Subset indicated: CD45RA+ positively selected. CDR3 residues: CASRRTGDTEAFF. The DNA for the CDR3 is TGTGCCAGCAGACGGACAGGGGACACTGAAGCTTTCTTT.